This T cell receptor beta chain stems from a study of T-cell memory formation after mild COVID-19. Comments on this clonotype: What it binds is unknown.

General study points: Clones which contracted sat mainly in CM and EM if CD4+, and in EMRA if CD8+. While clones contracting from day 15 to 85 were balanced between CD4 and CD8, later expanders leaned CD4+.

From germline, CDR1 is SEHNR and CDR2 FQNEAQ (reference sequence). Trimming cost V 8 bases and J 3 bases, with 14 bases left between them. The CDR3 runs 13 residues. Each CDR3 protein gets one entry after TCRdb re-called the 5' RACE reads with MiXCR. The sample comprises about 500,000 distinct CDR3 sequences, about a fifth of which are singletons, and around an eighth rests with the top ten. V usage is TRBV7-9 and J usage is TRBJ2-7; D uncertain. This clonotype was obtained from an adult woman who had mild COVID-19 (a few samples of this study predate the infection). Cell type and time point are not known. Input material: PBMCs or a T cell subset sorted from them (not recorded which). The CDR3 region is CASLRDPGYEQYF. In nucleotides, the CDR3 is TGTGCCAGCTTAAGAGACCCCGGCTACGAGCAGTACTTC. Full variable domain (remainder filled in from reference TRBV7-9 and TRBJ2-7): DTGVSQNPRHKITKRGQNVTFRCDPISEHNRLYWYRQTLGQGPEFLTYFQNEAQLEKSRLLSDRFSAERPKGSFSTLEIQRTEQGDSAMYLCASLRDPGYEQYFGPGTRLTVT.